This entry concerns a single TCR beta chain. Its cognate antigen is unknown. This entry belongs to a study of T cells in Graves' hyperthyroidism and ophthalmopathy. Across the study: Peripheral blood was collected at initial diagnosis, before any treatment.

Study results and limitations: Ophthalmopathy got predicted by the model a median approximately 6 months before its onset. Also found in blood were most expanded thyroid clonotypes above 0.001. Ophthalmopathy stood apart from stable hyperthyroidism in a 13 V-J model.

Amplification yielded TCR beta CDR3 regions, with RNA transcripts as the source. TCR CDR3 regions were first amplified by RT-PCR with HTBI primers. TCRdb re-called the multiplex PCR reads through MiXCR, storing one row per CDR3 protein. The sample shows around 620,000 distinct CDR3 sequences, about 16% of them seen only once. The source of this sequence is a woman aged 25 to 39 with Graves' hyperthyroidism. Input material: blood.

CDR3 nucleotide sequence: TGTGCCAGCAGCTCAGAACAGGGTTTTAGAGAGCAGTTCTTC. The encoded protein is CASSSEQGFREQFF. The chain joins TRBV5-5 to TRBJ2-1; maybe TRBD1 (6 bases). Deletions cut 3 bases from V and 10 bases from J, with 17 bases between. Looked up from germline, CDR1 is SGHKS and CDR2 is YYEKEE (reference sequence). The CDR3 sequence is 14 residues long.